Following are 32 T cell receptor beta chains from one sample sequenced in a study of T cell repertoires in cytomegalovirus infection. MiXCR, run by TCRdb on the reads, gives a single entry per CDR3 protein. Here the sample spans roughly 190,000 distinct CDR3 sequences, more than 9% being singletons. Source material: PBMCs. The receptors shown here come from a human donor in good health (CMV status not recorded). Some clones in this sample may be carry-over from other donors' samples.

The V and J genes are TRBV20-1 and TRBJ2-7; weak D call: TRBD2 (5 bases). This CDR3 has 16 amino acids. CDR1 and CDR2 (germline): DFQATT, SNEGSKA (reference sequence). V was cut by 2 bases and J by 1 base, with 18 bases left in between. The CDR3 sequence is CSARPREGGGSYEQYF. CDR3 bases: TGCAGTGCTAGACCACGGGAAGGTGGTGGATCCTACGAGCAGTACTTC.

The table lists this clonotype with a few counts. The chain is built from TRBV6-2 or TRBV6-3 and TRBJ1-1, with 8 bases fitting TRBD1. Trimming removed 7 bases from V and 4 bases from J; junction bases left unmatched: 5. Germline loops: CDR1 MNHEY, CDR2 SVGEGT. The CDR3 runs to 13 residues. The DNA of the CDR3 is TGTGCCAGCATAAGACAGGGGACCACTGAAGCTTTCTTT. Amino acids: CASIRQGTTEAFF.

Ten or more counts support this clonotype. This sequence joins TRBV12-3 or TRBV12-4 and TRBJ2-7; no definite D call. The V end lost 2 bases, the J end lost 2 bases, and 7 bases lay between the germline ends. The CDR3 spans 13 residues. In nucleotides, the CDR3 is TGTGCCAGCAGTTTAAGCACTACCTACGAGCAGTACTTC. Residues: CASSLSTTYEQYF.

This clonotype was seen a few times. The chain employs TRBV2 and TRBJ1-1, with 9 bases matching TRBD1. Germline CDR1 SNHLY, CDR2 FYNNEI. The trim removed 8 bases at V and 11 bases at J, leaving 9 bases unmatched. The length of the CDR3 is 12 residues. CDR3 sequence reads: CASGTGGQGAFF. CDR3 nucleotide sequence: TGTGCCAGCGGCACAGGGGGCCAGGGGGCTTTCTTT.

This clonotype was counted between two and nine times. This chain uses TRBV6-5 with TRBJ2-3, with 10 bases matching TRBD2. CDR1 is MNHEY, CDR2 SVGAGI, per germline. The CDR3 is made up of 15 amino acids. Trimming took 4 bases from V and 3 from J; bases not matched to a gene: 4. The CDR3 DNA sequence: TGTGCCAGCAGTTTGGGGACTAGCGTGACAGATACGCAGTATTTT. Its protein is CASSLGTSVTDTQYF.

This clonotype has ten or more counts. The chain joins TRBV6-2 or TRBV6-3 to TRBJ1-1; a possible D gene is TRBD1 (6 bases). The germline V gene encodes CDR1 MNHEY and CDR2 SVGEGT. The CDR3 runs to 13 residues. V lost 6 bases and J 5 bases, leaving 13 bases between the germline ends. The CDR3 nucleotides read TGTGCCAGCAGCCAGGGGATTGGGACTGAAGCTTTCTTT. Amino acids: CASSQGIGTEAFF.

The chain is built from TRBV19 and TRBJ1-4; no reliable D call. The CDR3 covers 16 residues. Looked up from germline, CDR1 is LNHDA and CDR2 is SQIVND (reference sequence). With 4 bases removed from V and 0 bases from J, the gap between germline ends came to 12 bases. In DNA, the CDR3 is TGTGCCAGTAGTAAAAGACGATCTGCAACTAATGAAAAACTGTTTTTT. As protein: CASSKRRSATNEKLFF.

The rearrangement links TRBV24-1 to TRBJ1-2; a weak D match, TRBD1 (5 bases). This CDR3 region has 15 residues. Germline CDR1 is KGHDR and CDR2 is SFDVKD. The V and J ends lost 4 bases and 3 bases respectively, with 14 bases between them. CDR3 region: CATSDYRQGDYGYTF. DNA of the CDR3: TGTGCCACCAGTGACTATCGGCAGGGTGACTATGGCTACACCTTC.

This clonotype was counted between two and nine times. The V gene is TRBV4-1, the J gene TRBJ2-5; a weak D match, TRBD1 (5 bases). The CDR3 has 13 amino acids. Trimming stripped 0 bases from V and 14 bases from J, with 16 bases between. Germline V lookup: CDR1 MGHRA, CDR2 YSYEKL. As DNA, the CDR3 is TGCGCCAGCAGCCAAGATCTGAAAGGCAGGGTATACTTC. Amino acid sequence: CASSQDLKGRVYF.

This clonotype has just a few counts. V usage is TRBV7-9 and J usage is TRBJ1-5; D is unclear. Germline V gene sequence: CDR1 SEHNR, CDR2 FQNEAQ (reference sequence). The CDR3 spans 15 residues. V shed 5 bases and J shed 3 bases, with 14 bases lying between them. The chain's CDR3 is CASSTEPGNNQPQHF. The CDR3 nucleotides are TGTGCCAGCAGCACCGAACCCGGGAACAATCAGCCCCAGCATTTT.

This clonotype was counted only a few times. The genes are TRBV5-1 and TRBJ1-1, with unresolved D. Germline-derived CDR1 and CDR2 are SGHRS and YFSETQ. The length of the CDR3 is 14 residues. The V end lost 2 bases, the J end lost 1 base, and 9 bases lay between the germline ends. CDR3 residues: CASSFSTRNTEAFF. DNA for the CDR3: TGCGCCAGCAGCTTCAGTACCCGGAACACTGAAGCTTTCTTT.

This chain's CDR3 is CASSSDRGSHEQYF. The CDR3 DNA follows: TGTGCCAGCAGTTCGGACAGGGGATCACACGAGCAGTACTTC. This sequence joins TRBV12-3 or TRBV12-4 and TRBJ2-7; 9 positions match TRBD1. CDR3 length equals 14 residues. V was clipped by 4 bases and J by 5 bases; unmatched bases: 6.

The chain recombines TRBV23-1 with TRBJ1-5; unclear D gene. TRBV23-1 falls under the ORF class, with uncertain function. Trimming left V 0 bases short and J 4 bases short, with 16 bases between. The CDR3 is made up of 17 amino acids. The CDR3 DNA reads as TGCGCCAGCAGTCAATCCCCATCCTTCTTAGCAAATCAGCCCCAGCATTTT. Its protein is CASSQSPSFLANQPQHF.

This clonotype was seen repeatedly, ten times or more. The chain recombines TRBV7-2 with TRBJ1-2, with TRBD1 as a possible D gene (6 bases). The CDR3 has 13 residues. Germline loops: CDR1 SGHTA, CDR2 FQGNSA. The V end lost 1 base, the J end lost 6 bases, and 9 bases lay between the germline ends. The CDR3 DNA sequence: TGTGCCAGCAGCTTAGGTCCAGGGGATGGCTACACCTTC. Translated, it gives CASSLGPGDGYTF.

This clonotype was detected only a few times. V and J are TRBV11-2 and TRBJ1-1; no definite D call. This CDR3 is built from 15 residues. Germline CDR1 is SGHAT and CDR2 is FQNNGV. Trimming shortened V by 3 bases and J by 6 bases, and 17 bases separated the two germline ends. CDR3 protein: CASSFMSGLNPEAFF. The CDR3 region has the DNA TGTGCCAGCAGCTTTATGAGTGGTCTCAATCCTGAAGCTTTCTTT.

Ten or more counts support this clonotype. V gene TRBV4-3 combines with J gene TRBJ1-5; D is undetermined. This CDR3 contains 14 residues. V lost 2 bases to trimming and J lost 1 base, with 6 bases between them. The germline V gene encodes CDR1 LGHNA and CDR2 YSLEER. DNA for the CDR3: TGCGCCAGCAGCCAAAGAGGCAGCAATCAGCCCCAGCATTTT. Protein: CASSQRGSNQPQHF.

In DNA form, the CDR3 reads TGTGCCAGCAGTTACTTACCAAACGGCGGGGGCAATGAGCAGTTCTTC. The encoded protein is CASSYLPNGGGNEQFF. This chain uses TRBV6-5 with TRBJ2-1, with 7 bases lining up with TRBD2. The CDR3 covers 16 residues. With V trimmed by 1 base and J by 6 bases, 9 bases remained unmatched. CDR1 is MNHEY and CDR2 is SVGAGI in the germline V gene.

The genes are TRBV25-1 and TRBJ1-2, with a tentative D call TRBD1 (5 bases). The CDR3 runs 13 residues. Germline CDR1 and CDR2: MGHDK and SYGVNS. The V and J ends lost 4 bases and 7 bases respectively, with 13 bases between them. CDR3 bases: TGTGCCAGCAGTGCCGGAGGGGCCTTTGGCTACACCTTC. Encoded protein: CASSAGGAFGYTF.

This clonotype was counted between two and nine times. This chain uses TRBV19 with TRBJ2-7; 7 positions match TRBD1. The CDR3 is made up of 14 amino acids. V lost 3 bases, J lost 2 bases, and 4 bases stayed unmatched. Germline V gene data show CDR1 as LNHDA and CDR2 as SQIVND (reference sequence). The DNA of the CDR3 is TGTGCCAGTAGTATCGCCGGGACAGCCTACGAGCAGTACTTC. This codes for CASSIAGTAYEQYF.

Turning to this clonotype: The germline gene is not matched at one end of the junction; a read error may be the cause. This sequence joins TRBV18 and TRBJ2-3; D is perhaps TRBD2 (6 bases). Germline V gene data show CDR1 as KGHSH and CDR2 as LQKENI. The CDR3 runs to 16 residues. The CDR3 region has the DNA TGTGCCAGCTCACTTGAGGGACTGACCGCCACAGATACGGAGTATTTT. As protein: CASSLEGLTATDTEYF.

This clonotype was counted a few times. The CDR3 DNA reads as TGTGCCAGTATCGGAGCGGCCTCACCCCTCCACTTT. This sequence encodes CASIGAASPLHF. The chain employs TRBV19 and TRBJ1-6, with no clear D. Germline lookup yields CDR1 LNHDA and CDR2 SQIVND (reference sequence). Trimming took 7 bases from V and 10 from J, leaving 11 bases between them. The CDR3 loop spans 12 amino acids. Full variable domain (remainder filled in from reference TRBV19 and TRBJ1-6): DGGITQSPKYLFRKEGQNVTLSCEQNLNHDAMYWYRQDPGQGLRLIYYSQIVNDFQKGDIAEGYSVSREKKESFPLTVTSAQKNPTAFYLCASIGAASPLHFGNGTRLTVT.

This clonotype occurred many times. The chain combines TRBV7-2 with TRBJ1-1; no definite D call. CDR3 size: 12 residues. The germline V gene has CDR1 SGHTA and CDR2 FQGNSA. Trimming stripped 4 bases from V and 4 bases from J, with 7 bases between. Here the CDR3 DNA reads TGTGCCAGCAGCTACCGGGGCACTGAAGCTTTCTTT. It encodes CASSYRGTEAFF.

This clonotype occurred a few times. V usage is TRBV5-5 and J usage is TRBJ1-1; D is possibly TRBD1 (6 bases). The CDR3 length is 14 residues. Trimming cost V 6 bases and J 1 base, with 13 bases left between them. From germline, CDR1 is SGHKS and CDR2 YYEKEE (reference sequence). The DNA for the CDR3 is TGTGCCAGCATGAGGACAGCCACGAACACTGAAGCTTTCTTT. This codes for CASMRTATNTEAFF.

The CDR3 DNA sequence: TGCAGCGTTGACAAGCAGGGGGCGTCTGAGCAGTTCTTC. It specifies CSVDKQGASEQFF. V is TRBV29-1 and J is TRBJ2-1, with TRBD1 matching 8 bases. V was clipped by 3 bases and J by 9 bases; unmatched bases: 7. Germline CDR1 SQVTM, CDR2 ANQGSEA. CDR3 size: 13 residues.

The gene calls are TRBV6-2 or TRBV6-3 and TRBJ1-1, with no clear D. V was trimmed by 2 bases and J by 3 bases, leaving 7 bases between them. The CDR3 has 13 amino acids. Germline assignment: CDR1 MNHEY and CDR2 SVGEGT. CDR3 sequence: CASSYIGDTEAFF. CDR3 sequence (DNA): TGTGCCAGCAGTTACATAGGAGACACTGAAGCTTTCTTT.

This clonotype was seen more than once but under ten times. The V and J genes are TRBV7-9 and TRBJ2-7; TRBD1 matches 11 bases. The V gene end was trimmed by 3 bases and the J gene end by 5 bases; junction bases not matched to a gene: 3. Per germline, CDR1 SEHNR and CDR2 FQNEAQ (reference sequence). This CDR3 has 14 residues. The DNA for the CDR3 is TGTGCCAGCAGCTTGGACAGGGGGCACAACGAGCAGTACTTC. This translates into CASSLDRGHNEQYF.

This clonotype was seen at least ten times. The CDR3 is CASSFRGGGVTQYF. The CDR3 region has the DNA TGTGCCAGCAGTTTCCGCGGGGGCGGTGTGACCCAGTACTTC. The chain has TRBV28 and TRBJ2-5; a weak D match, TRBD2 (7 bases). The CDR3 runs 14 residues. Germline loops: CDR1 MDHEN, CDR2 SYDVKM. The germline V and J ends were trimmed by 3 bases and 7 bases, with 15 bases remaining between them.

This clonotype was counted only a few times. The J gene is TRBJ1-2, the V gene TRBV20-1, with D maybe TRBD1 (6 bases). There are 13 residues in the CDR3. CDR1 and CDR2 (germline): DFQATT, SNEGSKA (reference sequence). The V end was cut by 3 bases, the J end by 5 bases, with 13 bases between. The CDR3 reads CSASGGLKYGYTF. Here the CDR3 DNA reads TGCAGTGCTAGTGGGGGGCTGAAATATGGCTACACCTTC.

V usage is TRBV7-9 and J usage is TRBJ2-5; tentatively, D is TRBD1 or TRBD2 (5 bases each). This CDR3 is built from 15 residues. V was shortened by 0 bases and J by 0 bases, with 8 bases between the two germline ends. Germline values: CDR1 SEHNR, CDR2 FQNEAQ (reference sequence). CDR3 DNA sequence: TGTGCCAGCAGCTTAGCGGGGGTTCACCAAGAGACCCAGTACTTC. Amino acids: CASSLAGVHQETQYF.

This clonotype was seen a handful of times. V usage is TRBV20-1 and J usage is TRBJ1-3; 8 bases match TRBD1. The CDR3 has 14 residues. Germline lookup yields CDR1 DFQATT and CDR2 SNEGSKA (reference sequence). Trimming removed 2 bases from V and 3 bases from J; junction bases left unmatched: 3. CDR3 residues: CSARRGTGGNTIYF. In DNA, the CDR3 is TGCAGTGCTAGACGGGGGACAGGTGGAAACACCATATATTTT.

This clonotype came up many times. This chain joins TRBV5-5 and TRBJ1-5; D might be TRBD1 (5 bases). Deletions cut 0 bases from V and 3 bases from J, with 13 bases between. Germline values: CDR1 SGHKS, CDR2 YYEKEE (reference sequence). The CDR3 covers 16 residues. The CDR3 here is CASSLGAGQNNQPQHF. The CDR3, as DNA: TGTGCCAGCAGCTTGGGGGCCGGACAAAACAATCAGCCCCAGCATTTT.

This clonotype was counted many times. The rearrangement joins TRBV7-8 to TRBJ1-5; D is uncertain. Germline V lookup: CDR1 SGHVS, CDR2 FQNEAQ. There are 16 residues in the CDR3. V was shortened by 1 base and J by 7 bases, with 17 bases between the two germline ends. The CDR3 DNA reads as TGTGCCAGCAGCTTAGGTGGGGTTTATACGGGACAGCCCCAGCATTTT. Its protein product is CASSLGGVYTGQPQHF.